This note documents a single T cell receptor (beta chain) sequence. This CDR3 has 14 residues. Germline values: CDR1 MNHEY, CDR2 SVGAGI. Between the trimmed V and J ends, which lost 2 bases and 9 bases, there was a span of 16 bases. This sample is drawn from a study of T cell changes during pregnancy in multiple sclerosis. Clones were sequenced by immunoSEQ multiplex PCR, and TCRdb holds only the in-frame ones, with some missing. The data hold about 38,000 clones, with 85% to 90% observed a single time. The sample consisted of CD8+ T cells from peripheral blood mononuclear cells, taken in the third trimester of pregnancy. This sequence joins TRBV6-5 and TRBJ1-1; D call uncertain. This TCR derives from a female donor with multiple sclerosis, enrolled in a pregnancy study. CDR3 sequence (DNA): TGTGCCAGCAGTTACACGGAGGGCGTTTTTAAAGCTTTCTTT. It is translated as CASSYTEGVFKAFF.